The 24 T cell receptor beta chains reported below all come from one sample, sequenced in a study of regulatory T cells in long-lasting Graves disease. Library construction for TCR beta used iRepertoire HTBI primers and Arm-PCR of CDR3 regions. TCRdb redid the calling of the multiplex PCR reads with MiXCR, one entry per CDR3 protein. The top ten hold roughly three fifths of the sample, which has about 310,000 distinct CDR3 sequences, roughly a fifth seen once. The time point was: persistent/refractory GD, antithyroid drugs over 5 years with positive TRAb. Isolated PBMC RNA provided the starting material for the TCR library. The sequencing here drew on peripheral blood mononuclear cells (PBMCs), taken when the disease was refractory, from a patient treated with antithyroid drugs. These receptors all stem from a female donor with Graves disease.

J is TRBJ1-1 and V is TRBV6-5; the D gene is possibly TRBD1 (5 bases). The CDR3 spans 16 residues. The germline V and J ends were trimmed by 0 bases and 8 bases, with 19 bases remaining between them. Looked up from germline, CDR1 is MNHEY and CDR2 is SVGAGI. CDR3 amino acids: CASSYSNDSPNREAFF. The DNA for the CDR3 is TGTGCCAGCAGTTACTCGAACGACAGCCCAAACCGAGAAGCTTTCTTT.

This clonotype was recorded at least ten times. CDR3 region: CASSRRQEAFF. CDR3 bases: TGTGCCAGCAGCCGTAGACAGGAAGCTTTCTTT. The chain employs TRBV12-3 or TRBV12-4 and TRBJ1-1; perhaps TRBD1 as D (5 bases). V lost 6 bases and J lost 8, with 10 bases in between. The CDR3 sequence is 11 residues long.

Comments on this clonotype: A much bigger clone sits one base away, suggesting this may be a read error. This chain uses TRBV28 with TRBJ2-5; possible D gene TRBD2, 6 bases. This CDR3 is built from 16 residues. Looked up from germline, CDR1 is MDHEN and CDR2 is SYDVKM. The CDR3 nucleotides read TGTGTCAGCAGCAGGCCGGGACTGGACCCATCAAAGACCCAGTACTTC. Translated, it gives CVSSRPGLDPSKTQYF.

The chain joins TRBV10-3 to TRBJ2-7; a weak D match, TRBD1 (7 bases). The CDR3 consists of 17 residues. The V gene lost 0 bases and the J gene lost 5 bases, with 20 bases spanning the gap. Germline V lookup: CDR1 ENHRY, CDR2 SYGVKD. CDR3 in amino acids: CAISESFGGGGINEQYF. CDR3 nucleotide sequence: TGTGCCATCAGTGAGTCGTTCGGAGGGGGCGGAATCAACGAGCAGTACTTC.

A few counts support this clonotype. The chain recombines TRBV6-9 with TRBJ1-1, with D maybe TRBD1 (5 bases). Germline V CDR1 and CDR2: MNHGY, SVAAGI. This CDR3 is 13 amino acids long. Trimming removed 3 bases at V and 3 bases at J, with 8 bases between. CDR3 sequence reads: CASSYGHYTEAFF. The CDR3 nucleotides read TGTGCCAGCAGTTACGGACACTACACTGAAGCTTTCTTT.

The chain links TRBV5-6 to TRBJ2-7, with a tentative D call TRBD1 (5 bases). V lost 1 base and J 2 bases, leaving 10 bases between the germline ends. CDR3 length: 14 amino acids. Germline V CDR1 and CDR2: SGHDT, YYEEEE. The CDR3 protein is CASSLRGPTYEQYF. The CDR3 DNA reads TGTGCCAGCAGCTTGAGGGGTCCCACCTACGAGCAGTACTTC.

This clonotype was detected a few times. The V gene is TRBV7-8, the J gene TRBJ2-1, with D tentatively TRBD1 (6 bases). The germline V gene encodes CDR1 SGHVS and CDR2 FQNEAQ. The V and J ends lost 1 base and 0 bases respectively, with 13 bases between them. The CDR3 spans 17 residues. The CDR3 DNA is TGTGCCAGCAGCTTAGGTCGCAGGGGCAGCTCCTACAATGAGCAGTTCTTC. As protein: CASSLGRRGSSYNEQFF.

This clonotype was detected only once. The J gene is TRBJ1-2, the V gene TRBV19; D is ambiguous. This CDR3 contains 13 residues. V was trimmed by 6 bases and J by 0 bases, leaving 8 bases between them. CDR1 and CDR2 from the germline V gene are LNHDA and SQIVND (reference sequence). CDR3 sequence (DNA): TGTGCCAGTAGCCCAGTAGCTAACTATGGCTACACCTTC. Its protein product is CASSPVANYGYTF.

The V and J genes are TRBV12-3 or TRBV12-4 and TRBJ1-2; a weak D match, TRBD1 (5 bases). Trimming removed 5 bases from V and 1 base from J, with 11 bases in between. The CDR3 extends over 14 amino acids. As DNA, the CDR3 is TGTGCCAGCAGTAACGGGACCCATAACTATGGCTACACCTTC. It yields the protein CASSNGTHNYGYTF.

This chain uses TRBV7-9 with TRBJ2-7, with D unclear. V was cut by 1 base and J by 3 bases, with 13 bases left in between. This CDR3 spans 15 amino acids. Germline V gene sequence: CDR1 SEHNR, CDR2 FQNEAQ (reference sequence). This CDR3 reads CASSLVQEWGYEQYF. CDR3 coding DNA: TGTGCCAGCAGCTTAGTCCAAGAGTGGGGCTACGAGCAGTACTTC. Using reference TRBV7-9 and TRBJ2-7 for the parts outside the CDR3, the full variable domain is DTGVSQNPRHKITKRGQNVTFRCDPISEHNRLYWYRQTLGQGPEFLTYFQNEAQLEKSRLLSDRFSAERPKGSFSTLEIQRTEQGDSAMYLCASSLVQEWGYEQYFGPGTRLTVT.

This clonotype was seen a handful of times. V and J are TRBV28 and TRBJ2-7, with D maybe TRBD2 (5 bases). There are 14 residues in the CDR3. The V end lost 8 bases, the J end lost 3 bases, and 17 bases lay between the germline ends. Germline V CDR1 and CDR2: MDHEN, SYDVKM. CDR3 nucleotides: TGTGCCAGCGCCTCCGGGAACCTCTTCTACGAGCAGTACTTC. This gives the protein CASASGNLFYEQYF. The full variable domain, completed using reference TRBV28 and TRBJ2-7, is DVKVTQSSRYLVKRTGEKVFLECVQDMDHENMFWYRQDPGLGLRLIYFSYDVKMKEKGDIPEGYSVSREKKERFSLILESASTNQTSMYLCASASGNLFYEQYFGPGTRLTVT.

The J gene is TRBJ2-6, the V gene TRBV20-1; D remains ambiguous. The CDR3 covers 14 residues. V gave up 4 bases and J gave up 2 bases, with 9 bases separating them. The germline gives CDR1 DFQATT, CDR2 SNEGSKA (reference sequence). The CDR3 nucleotides are TGCAGTGCTAAGGGTTGGCCTGGGGCCAACGTCCTGACTTTC. This encodes CSAKGWPGANVLTF.

This clonotype has only a few counts. V gene TRBV10-3 combines with J gene TRBJ2-7, with D possibly TRBD2 on 6 matching bases. Germline CDR1 and CDR2: ENHRY and SYGVKD. The CDR3 is made up of 14 amino acids. V shed 6 bases and J shed 2 bases, with 14 bases lying between them. This chain's CDR3 is CAIRGGTGAYEQYF. CDR3 DNA: TGTGCCATCAGGGGCGGGACGGGAGCCTACGAGCAGTACTTC.

The genes are TRBV27 and TRBJ2-7, with D possibly being TRBD1 (6 bases). Germline V gene sequence: CDR1 MNHEY, CDR2 SMNVEV (reference sequence). V dropped 6 bases and J dropped 2 bases, with 14 bases sitting between them. This CDR3 is built from 14 residues. CDR3: CASRGHIGTYEQYF. The CDR3 bases are TGTGCCAGCAGGGGACATATAGGTACCTACGAGCAGTACTTC.

This clonotype was recorded a few times. The rearrangement links TRBV12-3 or TRBV12-4 to TRBJ2-3; D possibly corresponds to TRBD1 (6 bases). Trimming left V 2 bases short and J 6 bases short, with 9 bases between. The CDR3 is made up of 13 amino acids. The CDR3 DNA is TGTGCCAGCAGTTTAAGACAGGCGGATACGCAGTATTTT. It codes for CASSLRQADTQYF.

This clonotype came up many times. The chain is built from TRBV29-1 and TRBJ2-7; D possibly matches TRBD1 or TRBD2 (5 bases each). Trimming removed 3 bases from V and 3 bases from J, with 15 bases in between. The CDR3 covers 14 residues. Germline CDR1 is SQVTM and CDR2 is ANQGSEA. CDR3 nucleotides: TGCAGCGTTGAGGTGGTTTCTGGGGGCTACGAGCAGTACTTC. Protein product: CSVEVVSGGYEQYF.

This clonotype was observed a few times. The chain is built from TRBV6-2 or TRBV6-3 and TRBJ2-3; 10 nucleotides line up with TRBD1. In germline, CDR1 is MNHEY, CDR2 SVGEGT. Trimming took 2 bases from V and 7 from J; bases not matched to a gene: 3. The CDR3 runs to 14 residues. The CDR3 spells CASSYDRGRNTQYF. The CDR3 DNA sequence: TGTGCCAGCAGTTACGACAGGGGGCGGAATACGCAGTATTTT.

This clonotype was counted ten times or more. The rearrangement uses TRBV30 and TRBJ2-2; no firm D call. The V gene's germline CDR1 is GTSNPN and CDR2 SVGIG (reference sequence). Trimming left V 3 bases short and J 5 bases short, with 13 bases between. The CDR3 spans 14 residues. The CDR3 spells CAWSPTSRTGELFF. The DNA for the CDR3 is TGTGCCTGGAGCCCCACCTCCCGTACCGGGGAGCTGTTTTTT.

The sample holds many counts of this clonotype. The V call is TRBV20-1, the J call TRBJ2-7; 10 bases are a match to TRBD2. The CDR3 extends over 13 amino acids. The V and J ends lost 6 bases and 6 bases, in that order; junction bases with no gene match: 8. CDR1 and CDR2 (germline): DFQATT, SNEGSKA (reference sequence). The CDR3 DNA reads TGCAGTGCCCCCGGGACTAGCGAGTCCGAGCAGTACTTC. Amino acid sequence: CSAPGTSESEQYF.

The V gene is TRBV7-9, the J gene TRBJ2-5; a weak D match, TRBD1 (6 bases). Germline V CDR1 and CDR2: SEHNR, FQNEAQ (reference sequence). The CDR3 runs to 15 residues. The V end lost 7 bases, the J end lost 2 bases, and 17 bases lay between the germline ends. CDR3 sequence (DNA): TGTGCCAGCATCAAGTCTTGGGACAAACAAGAGACCCAGTACTTC. Translated: CASIKSWDKQETQYF.

This clonotype has ten or more counts. V usage is TRBV12-3 or TRBV12-4 and J usage is TRBJ1-1; 7 nucleotides align to TRBD1. J gave up 2 bases and V 5 bases, and 8 bases lay outside the gene matches. This CDR3 comprises 15 residues. The CDR3 coding sequence is TGTGCCAGCAGTAAAAAGGGACAGACTAACACTGAAGCTTTCTTT. It specifies CASSKKGQTNTEAFF.

This rearrangement joins TRBV20-1 to TRBJ2-7; 8 bases map to TRBD2. The CDR3 length is 16 residues. V trimming: 6 bases; J trimming: 4 bases; junction bases outside the gene matches: 17. Germline CDR1 reads DFQATT; CDR2 reads SNEGSKA (reference sequence). The CDR3 DNA reads TGCAGTGCGGAACCGTATGGGACTAGGGAAGATTACGAGCAGTACTTC. Protein product: CSAEPYGTREDYEQYF.

This clonotype turned up a few times. V and J are TRBV27 and TRBJ2-5; 11 nucleotides match TRBD2. V shed 5 bases and J 4 bases; nucleotides not matched to a gene: 15. Germline values: CDR1 MNHEY, CDR2 SMNVEV (reference sequence). The CDR3 loop spans 18 amino acids. CDR3 nucleotide sequence: TGTGCCAGCAGTGACAGAGGTAGCGGGAGGGCCCGTGGAGAGACCCAGTACTTC. Its translation is CASSDRGSGRARGETQYF.

This clonotype was detected only a few times. The V and J genes are TRBV19 and TRBJ2-5; D gene unclear. Trimming shortened V by 7 bases and J by 4 bases, and 19 bases separated the two germline ends. CDR3 size: 15 residues. CDR1 is LNHDA and CDR2 is SQIVND in the germline V gene (reference sequence). The DNA for the CDR3 is TGTGCCAGTACCCCCGGACCGACCATAACAGAGACCCAGTACTTC. It yields the protein CASTPGPTITETQYF.